This T cell receptor (beta chain) was sequenced during a study of long-term antiretroviral therapy in people with HIV. The CDR3 length is 11 residues. Per germline, CDR1 DFQATT and CDR2 SNEGSKA (reference sequence). V lost 0 bases, J lost 8 bases, and 5 bases lay in between. People in the study who had HIV all got their treatment in the United States. Sequencing used immunoSEQ v3.0 at survey level. Clones were read by immunoSEQ multiplex PCR, and TCRdb kept only the in-frame ones, dropping some. The table includes fewer than 40,000 clones, about three quarters detected once. Findings of the study overall: Those clones which expanded before ART made up the dominant part of the repertoire at all time points. Blood obtained between the mid-2000s and the late 2010s may reflect older ART regimens.

This clone has a handful of counts. Its antigen is not identified. This TCR came from a woman between 45 and 65 years old with HIV. The V gene is TRBV20-1, the J gene TRBJ1-3; D remains unclear. The sample in question was unsorted PBMCs, obtained 3.1 years after starting antiretroviral therapy. CDR3 coding DNA: TGCAGTGCTAGAGACGAATACACCATATATTTT. Translated: CSARDEYTIYF.